This entry is about one T cell receptor beta chain. As yet, its antigen is unknown. The protocol was immunoSEQ multiplex PCR, while the TCRdb copy is restricted to in-frame clones and leaves out a portion. The sample has about 100,000 clones; 88% are singletons. The data originate from a study of T cell responses to AZD1222 COVID-19 vaccine. General study findings and limits: Donors in the cohort were predominantly white British and more often female, and clonal diversity was possibly underestimated. The reported proportion of spike-specific TCRs targeting unmutated variant regions was nearly half.

Germline V gene lookup returns CDR1 MDHEN and CDR2 SYDVKM. The CDR3 sequence is 17 residues long. Unmatched junction bases numbered 14, after V lost 5 bases and J lost 5 bases. V usage is TRBV28 and J usage is TRBJ2-2, with 7 positions matching TRBD2. This clonotype originated in an adult in good health. The sequencing used peripheral blood, collected on day 0 of AZD1222 vaccination. This CDR3 reads CASSPSKRTRMTGELFF. Written as DNA, the CDR3 is TGTGCCAGCAGTCCATCGAAGAGGACTAGAATGACCGGGGAGCTGTTTTTT.